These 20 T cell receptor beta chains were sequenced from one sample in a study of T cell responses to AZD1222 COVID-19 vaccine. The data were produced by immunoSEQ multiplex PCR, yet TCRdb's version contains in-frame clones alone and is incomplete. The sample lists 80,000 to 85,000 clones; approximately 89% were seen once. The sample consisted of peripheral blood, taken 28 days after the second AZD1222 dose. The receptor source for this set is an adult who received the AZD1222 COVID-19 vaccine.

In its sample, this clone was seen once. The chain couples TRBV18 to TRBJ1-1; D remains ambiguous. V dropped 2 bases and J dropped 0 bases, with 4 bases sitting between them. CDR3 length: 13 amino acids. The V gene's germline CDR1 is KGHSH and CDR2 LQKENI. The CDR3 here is CASSPIVNTEAFF. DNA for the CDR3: TGTGCCAGCTCACCAATCGTGAACACTGAAGCTTTCTTT.

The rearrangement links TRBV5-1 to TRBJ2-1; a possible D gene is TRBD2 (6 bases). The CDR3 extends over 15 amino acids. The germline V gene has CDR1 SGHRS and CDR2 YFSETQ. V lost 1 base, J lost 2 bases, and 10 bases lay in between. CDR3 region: CASSLMSGAYNEQFF. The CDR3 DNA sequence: TGCGCCAGCAGCTTGATGTCGGGAGCCTACAATGAGCAGTTCTTC.

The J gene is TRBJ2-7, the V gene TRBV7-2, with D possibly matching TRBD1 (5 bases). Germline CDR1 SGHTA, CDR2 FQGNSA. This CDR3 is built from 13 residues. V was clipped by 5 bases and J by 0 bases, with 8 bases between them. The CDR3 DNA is TGTGCCAGCAGCCCTAGGGGCTCCTACGAGCAGTACTTC. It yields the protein CASSPRGSYEQYF. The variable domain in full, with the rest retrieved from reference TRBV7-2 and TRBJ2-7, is GAGVSQSPSNKVTEKGKDVELRCDPISGHTALYWYRQSLGQGLEFLIYFQGNSAPDKSGLPSDRFSAERTGGSVSTLTIQRTQQEDSAVYLCASSPRGSYEQYFGPGTRLTVT.

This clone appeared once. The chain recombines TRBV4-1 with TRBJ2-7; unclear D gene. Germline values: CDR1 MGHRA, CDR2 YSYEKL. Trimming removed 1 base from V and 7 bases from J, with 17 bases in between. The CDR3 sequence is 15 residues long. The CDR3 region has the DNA TGCGCCAGCAGCCAAGGAAGTATTAGCTCTTGGGAGCAGTACTTC. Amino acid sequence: CASSQGSISSWEQYF.

The CDR3 is CASSSQQNTEAFF. The CDR3 nucleotides read TGTGCCAGCAGTTCACAGCAGAACACTGAAGCTTTCTTT. V is TRBV27 and J is TRBJ1-1; no definite D call. V gave up 4 bases and J gave up 1 base, with 7 bases separating them. The germline V gene has CDR1 MNHEY and CDR2 SMNVEV (reference sequence). The CDR3 spans 13 residues.

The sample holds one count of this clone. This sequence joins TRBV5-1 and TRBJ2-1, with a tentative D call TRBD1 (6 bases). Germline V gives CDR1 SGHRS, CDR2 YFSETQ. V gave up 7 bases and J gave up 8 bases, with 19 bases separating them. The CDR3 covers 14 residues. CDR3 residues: CASAVPGAGHEQFF. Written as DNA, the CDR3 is TGCGCCAGCGCGGTCCCAGGGGCCGGGCATGAGCAGTTCTTC.

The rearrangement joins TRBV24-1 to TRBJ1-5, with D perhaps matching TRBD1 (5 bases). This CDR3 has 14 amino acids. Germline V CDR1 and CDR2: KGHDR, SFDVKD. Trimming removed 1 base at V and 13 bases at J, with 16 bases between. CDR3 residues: CATSDLRGGTGQHF. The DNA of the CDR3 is TGTGCCACCAGTGATTTACGCGGGGGAACGGGGCAGCATTTT.

The CDR3 region is CAWTISSGSSYEQYF. The CDR3 DNA reads as TGTGCCTGGACCATTTCTAGCGGGAGCTCCTACGAGCAGTACTTC. This chain joins TRBV30 and TRBJ2-7; 10 nucleotides align to TRBD2. The CDR3 has 15 amino acids. The V gene's germline CDR1 is GTSNPN and CDR2 SVGIG (reference sequence). Trimming cost V 4 bases and J 0 bases; bases outside gene matches: 6.

The CDR3 region is CASSQRGQNQPQHF. DNA of the CDR3: TGTGCCAGCAGCCAAAGGGGACAGAATCAGCCCCAGCATTTT. The chain combines TRBV3-1 (or the pseudogene TRBV3-2) with TRBJ1-5, with 7 bases lining up with TRBD1. This CDR3 region has 14 residues. Germline-derived CDR1 and CDR2 are LGHDT and YNNKEL (reference sequence). The V gene end was trimmed by 2 bases and the J gene end by 4 bases; junction bases not matched to a gene: 2.

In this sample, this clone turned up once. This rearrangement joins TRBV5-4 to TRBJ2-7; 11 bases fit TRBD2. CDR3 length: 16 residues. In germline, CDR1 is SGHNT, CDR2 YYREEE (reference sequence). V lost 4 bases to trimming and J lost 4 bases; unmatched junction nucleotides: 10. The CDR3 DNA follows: TGTGCCAGCAGCCCCAGTAGCGGGAGGGGGGAATACGAGCAGTACTTC. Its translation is CASSPSSGRGEYEQYF. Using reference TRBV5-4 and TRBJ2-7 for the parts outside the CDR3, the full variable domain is ETGVTQSPTHLIKTRGQQVTLRCSSQSGHNTVSWYQQALGQGPQFIFQYYREEENGRGNFPPRFSGLQFPNYSSELNVNALELDDSALYLCASSPSSGRGEYEQYFGPGTRLTVT.

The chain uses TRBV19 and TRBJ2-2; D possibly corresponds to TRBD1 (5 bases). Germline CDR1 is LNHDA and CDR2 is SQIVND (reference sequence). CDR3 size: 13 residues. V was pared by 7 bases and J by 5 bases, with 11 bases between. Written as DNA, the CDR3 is TGTGCCAGTACCGCAGGGTGGACCGGGGAGCTGTTTTTT. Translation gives CASTAGWTGELFF.

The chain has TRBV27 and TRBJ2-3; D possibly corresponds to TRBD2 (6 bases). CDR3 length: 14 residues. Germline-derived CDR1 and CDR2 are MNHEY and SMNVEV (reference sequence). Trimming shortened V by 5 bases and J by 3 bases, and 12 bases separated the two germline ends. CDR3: CASSPGLQTDTQYF. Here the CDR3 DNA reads TGTGCCAGCAGTCCCGGACTACAAACAGATACGCAGTATTTT.

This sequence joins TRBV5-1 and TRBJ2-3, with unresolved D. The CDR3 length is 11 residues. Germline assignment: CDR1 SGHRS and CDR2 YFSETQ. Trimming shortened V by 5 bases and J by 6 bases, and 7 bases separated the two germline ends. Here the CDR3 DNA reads TGCGCCAGCAGTTCTGGGGATACGCAGTATTTT. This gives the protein CASSSGDTQYF.

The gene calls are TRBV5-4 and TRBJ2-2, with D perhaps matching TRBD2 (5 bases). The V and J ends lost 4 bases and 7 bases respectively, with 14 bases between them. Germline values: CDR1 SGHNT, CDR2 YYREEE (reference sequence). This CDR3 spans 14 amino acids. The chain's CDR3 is CASSPGVVNGELFF. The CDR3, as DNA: TGTGCCAGCAGCCCCGGGGTGGTTAACGGGGAGCTGTTTTTT.

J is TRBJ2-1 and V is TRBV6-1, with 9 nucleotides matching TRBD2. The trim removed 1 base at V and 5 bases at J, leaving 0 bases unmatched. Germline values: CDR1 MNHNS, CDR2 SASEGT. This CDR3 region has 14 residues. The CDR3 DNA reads TGTGCCAGCAGTGAAGGACTAGCGGACAATGAGCAGTTCTTC. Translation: CASSEGLADNEQFF.

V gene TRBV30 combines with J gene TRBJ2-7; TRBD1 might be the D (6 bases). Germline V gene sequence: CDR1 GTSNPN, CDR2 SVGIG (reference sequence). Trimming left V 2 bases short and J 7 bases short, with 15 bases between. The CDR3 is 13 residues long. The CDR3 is CAWSPWTAREQYF. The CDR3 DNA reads TGTGCCTGGAGTCCTTGGACAGCGAGGGAGCAGTACTTC.

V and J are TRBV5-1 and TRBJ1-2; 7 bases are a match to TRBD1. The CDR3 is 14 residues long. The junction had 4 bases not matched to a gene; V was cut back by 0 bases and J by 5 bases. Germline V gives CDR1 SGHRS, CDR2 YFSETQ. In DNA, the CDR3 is TGCGCCAGCAGCTTGGGGGACAGACAGTATGGCTACACCTTC. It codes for CASSLGDRQYGYTF.

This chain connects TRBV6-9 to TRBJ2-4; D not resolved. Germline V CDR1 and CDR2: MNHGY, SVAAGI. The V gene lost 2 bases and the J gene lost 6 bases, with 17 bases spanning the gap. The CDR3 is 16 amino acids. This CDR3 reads CASSYDTVVTPNIQYF. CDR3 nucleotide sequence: TGTGCCAGCAGTTATGACACTGTCGTCACCCCAAACATTCAGTACTTC.

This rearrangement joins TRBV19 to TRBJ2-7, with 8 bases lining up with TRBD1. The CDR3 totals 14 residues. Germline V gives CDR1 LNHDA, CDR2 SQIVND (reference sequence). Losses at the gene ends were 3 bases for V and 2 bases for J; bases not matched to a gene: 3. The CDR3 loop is CASSIGQGTYEQYF. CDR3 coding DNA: TGTGCCAGTAGTATTGGACAGGGCACCTACGAGCAGTACTTC.

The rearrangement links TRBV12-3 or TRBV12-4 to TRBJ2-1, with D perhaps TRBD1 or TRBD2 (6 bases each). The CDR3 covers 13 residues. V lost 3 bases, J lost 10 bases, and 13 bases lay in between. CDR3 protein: CASSFGGGEEQFF. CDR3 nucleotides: TGTGCCAGCAGTTTTGGGGGCGGGGAAGAGCAGTTCTTC.